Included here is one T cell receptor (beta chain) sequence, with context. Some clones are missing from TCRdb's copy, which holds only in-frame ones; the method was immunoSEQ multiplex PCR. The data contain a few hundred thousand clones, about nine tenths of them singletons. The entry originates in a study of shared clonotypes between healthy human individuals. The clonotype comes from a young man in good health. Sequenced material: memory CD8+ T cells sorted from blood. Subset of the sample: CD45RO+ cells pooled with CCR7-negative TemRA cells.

In DNA, the CDR3 is TGTGCCAGCAGTGCCCCGGGGGTCAACTATGGCTACACCTTC. As protein: CASSAPGVNYGYTF. The chain uses TRBV28 and TRBJ1-2; the D gene is possibly TRBD1 (5 bases). The ends were cut back, 5 bases at V and 2 bases at J, with 12 bases in the middle. CDR1 MDHEN and CDR2 SYDVKM come from the germline V gene. CDR3 size: 14 residues.